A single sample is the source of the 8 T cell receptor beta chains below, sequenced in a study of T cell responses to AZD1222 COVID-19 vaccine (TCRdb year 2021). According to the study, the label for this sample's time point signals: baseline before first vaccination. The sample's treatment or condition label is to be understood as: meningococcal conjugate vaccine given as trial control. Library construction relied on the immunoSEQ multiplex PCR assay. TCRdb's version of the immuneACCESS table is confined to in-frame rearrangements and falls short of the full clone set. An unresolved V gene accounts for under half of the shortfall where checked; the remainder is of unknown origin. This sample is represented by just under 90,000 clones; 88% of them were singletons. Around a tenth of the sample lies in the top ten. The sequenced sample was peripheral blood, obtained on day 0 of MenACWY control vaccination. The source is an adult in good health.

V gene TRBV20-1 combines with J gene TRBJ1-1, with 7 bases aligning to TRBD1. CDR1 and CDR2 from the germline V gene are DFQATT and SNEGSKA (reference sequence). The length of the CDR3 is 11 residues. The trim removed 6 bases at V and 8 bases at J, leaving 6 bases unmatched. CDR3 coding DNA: TGCAGTGCCTTAAAGGACAGGGAAGCTTTCTTT. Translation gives CSALKDREAFF.

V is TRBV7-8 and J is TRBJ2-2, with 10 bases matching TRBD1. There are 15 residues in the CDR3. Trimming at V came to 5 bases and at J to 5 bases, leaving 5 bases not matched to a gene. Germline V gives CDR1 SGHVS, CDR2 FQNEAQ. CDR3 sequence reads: CASSPRTGGTGELFF. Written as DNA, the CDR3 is TGTGCCAGCAGCCCGCGGACAGGGGGGACCGGGGAGCTGTTTTTT.

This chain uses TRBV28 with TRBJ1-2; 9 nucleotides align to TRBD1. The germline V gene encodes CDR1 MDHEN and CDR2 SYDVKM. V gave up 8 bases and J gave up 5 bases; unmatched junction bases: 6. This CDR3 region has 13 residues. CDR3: CASFSDRGYGYTF. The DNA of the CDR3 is TGTGCCAGCTTTTCCGACAGGGGGTATGGCTACACCTTC.

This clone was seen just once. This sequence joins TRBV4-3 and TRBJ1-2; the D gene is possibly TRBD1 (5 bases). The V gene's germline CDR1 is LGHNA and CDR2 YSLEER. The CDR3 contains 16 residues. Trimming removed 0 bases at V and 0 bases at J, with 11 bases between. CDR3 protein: CASSQEFGGTNYGYTF. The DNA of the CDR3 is TGCGCCAGCAGCCAAGAGTTTGGGGGGACTAACTATGGCTACACCTTC.

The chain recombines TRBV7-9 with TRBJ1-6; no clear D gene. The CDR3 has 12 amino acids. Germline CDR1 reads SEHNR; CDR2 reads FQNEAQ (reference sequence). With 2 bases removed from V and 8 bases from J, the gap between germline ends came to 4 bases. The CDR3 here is CASSLIYSPLHF. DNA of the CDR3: TGTGCCAGCAGCTTAATCTATTCACCCCTCCACTTT.

The CDR3 reads CATVAGRSGNTIYF. CDR3 DNA: TGTGCCACCGTAGCCGGCCGCTCTGGAAACACCATATATTTT. This chain connects TRBV28 to TRBJ1-3; unclear D gene. The CDR3 is 14 amino acids. CDR1 and CDR2 from the germline V gene are MDHEN and SYDVKM. The V and J ends lost 10 bases and 0 bases respectively, with 13 bases between them.

The CDR3 DNA follows: TGTGCCTGGGGTGACAGGGGGAATGGTGGCTACACCTTC. Amino acids: CAWGDRGNGGYTF. This chain links TRBV30 with TRBJ1-2; 9 bases agree with TRBD1. Trimming took 5 bases from V and 7 from J; bases not matched to a gene: 8. The CDR3 has 13 residues. Germline loops: CDR1 GTSNPN, CDR2 SVGIG (reference sequence).

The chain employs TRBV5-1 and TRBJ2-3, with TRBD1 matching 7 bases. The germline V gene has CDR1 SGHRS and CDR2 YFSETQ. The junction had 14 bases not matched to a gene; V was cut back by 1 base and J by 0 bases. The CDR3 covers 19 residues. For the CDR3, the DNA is TGCGCCAGCAGCTTGTTGCCGGGACAGCCTATGTCTAGCACAGATACGCAGTATTTT. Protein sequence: CASSLLPGQPMSSTDTQYF.